The T cell receptor (beta chain) described here comes from a study of shared clonotypes between healthy human individuals. The overall study: The cohort comprised a couple of women and a few men. Their ages spanned 18 to 49 years. General study findings and limits: Relative to memory subsets, naive subsets generally showed larger estimated richness.

Only in-frame clones appear in the TCRdb table, and some are missing; sequencing was by immunoSEQ multiplex PCR. The repertoire holds more than 150,000 clones, with approximately 62% as singletons. Notes on this clone: Its specificity is not known.

J was trimmed by 4 bases and V by 1 base; bases with no gene match: 6. The CDR3 has 16 residues. Per germline, CDR1 MGHDK and CDR2 SYGVNS. Input material: memory CD4+ T cells sorted from blood. Subset specified: CD45RA-negative fraction. This sequence joins TRBV25-1 and TRBJ1-1; 10 bases line up with TRBD1. The sequence was obtained from a young man in good health. CDR3 DNA: TGTGCCAGCAGTGAATTGGGACAGGGGACCATCACTGAAGCTTTCTTT. Protein: CASSELGQGTITEAFF.